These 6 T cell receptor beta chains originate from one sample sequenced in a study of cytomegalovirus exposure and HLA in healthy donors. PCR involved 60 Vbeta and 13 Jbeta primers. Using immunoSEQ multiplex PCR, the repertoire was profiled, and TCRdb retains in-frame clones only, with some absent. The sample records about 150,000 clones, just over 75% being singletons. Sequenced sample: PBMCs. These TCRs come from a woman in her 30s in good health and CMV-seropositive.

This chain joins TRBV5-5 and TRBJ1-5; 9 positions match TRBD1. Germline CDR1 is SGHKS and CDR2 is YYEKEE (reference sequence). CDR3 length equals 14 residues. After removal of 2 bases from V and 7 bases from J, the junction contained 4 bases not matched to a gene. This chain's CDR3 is CASSLGQGTQPQHF. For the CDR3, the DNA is TGTGCCAGCAGCTTAGGACAGGGGACCCAGCCCCAGCATTTT.

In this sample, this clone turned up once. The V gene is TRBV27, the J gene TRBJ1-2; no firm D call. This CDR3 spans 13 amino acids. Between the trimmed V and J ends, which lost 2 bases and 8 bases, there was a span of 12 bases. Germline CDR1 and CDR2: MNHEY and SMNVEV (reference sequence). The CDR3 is CASSLEGGRGYTF. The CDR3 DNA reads TGTGCCAGCAGTTTAGAAGGCGGTAGGGGCTACACCTTC.

As DNA, the CDR3 is TGCGCCAGCAGTGAGGACAGGGTGAATTCACCCCTCCACTTT. Translating gives CASSEDRVNSPLHF. The chain employs TRBV10-2 and TRBJ1-6; 7 bases align to TRBD1. The CDR3 is made up of 14 amino acids. V trimming: 2 bases; J trimming: 7 bases; junction bases outside the gene matches: 2. The germline V gene encodes CDR1 WSHSY and CDR2 SAAADI.

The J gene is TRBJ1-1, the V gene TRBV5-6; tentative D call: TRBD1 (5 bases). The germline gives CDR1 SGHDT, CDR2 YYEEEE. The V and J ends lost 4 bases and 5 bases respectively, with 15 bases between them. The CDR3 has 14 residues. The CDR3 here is CASSTRTGNTEAFF. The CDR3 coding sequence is TGTGCCAGCAGCACAAGAACAGGAAATACTGAAGCTTTCTTT.

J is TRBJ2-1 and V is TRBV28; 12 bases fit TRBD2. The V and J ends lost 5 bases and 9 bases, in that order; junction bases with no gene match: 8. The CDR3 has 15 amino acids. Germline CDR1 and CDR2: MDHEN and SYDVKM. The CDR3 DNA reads TGTGCCAGCAGTCCCCCTAGCGGGAGGGCCGGTGAGCAGTTCTTC. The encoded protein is CASSPPSGRAGEQFF.

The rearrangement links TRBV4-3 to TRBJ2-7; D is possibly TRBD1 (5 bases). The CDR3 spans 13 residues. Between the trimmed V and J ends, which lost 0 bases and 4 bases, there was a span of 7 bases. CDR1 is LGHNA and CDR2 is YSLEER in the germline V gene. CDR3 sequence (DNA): TGCGCCAGCAGCCAAGACAGGGCGTACGAGCAGTACTTC. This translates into CASSQDRAYEQYF.